These T cell receptor beta chains were read from a single sample in a study of blood T cell repertoires in COVID-19. The data were produced by immunoSEQ multiplex PCR, yet TCRdb's version contains in-frame clones alone and is incomplete. The sample yields 150,000 to 200,000 clones, almost 85% seen once. Sequencing input: peripheral blood. These receptors were collected from an elderly woman with acute or convalescent COVID-19. CDR3s include the opening cysteine and the closing phenylalanine or tryptophan. The D gene is left open where the match is weak. Size is omitted from some rows. Given values are once, few, many or a class for expanded clones.

TRBD1	TRBV7-9	NA	TRBJ2-2	CASSPRTGGNTGELFF	TGTGCCAGCAGCCCCCGGACAGGCGGGAACACCGGGGAGCTGTTTTTT
TRBD1	TRBV19	NA	TRBJ1-2	CASRQGVSNYGYTF	TGTGCCAGTCGACAGGGAGTGTCTAACTATGGCTACACCTTC
TRBD2	TRBV5-6	NA	TRBJ2-2	CASSSLGLAGGELFF	TGTGCCAGCAGCTCTCTTGGACTAGCGGGAGGGGAGCTGTTTTTT
TRBD1	TRBV6-4	NA	TRBJ2-3	CASSADREGADTQYF	TGTGCCAGCAGTGCCGACAGGGAAGGAGCAGATACGCAGTATTTT
NA	TRBV6-5	NA	TRBJ1-5	CASSYFASPNQPQHF	TGTGCCAGCAGTTATTTCGCCAGTCCCAATCAGCCCCAGCATTTT
NA	TRBV7-9	NA	TRBJ2-1	CASSRVGMDEQFF	TGTGCCAGCAGTCGGGTCGGTATGGATGAGCAGTTCTTC
NA	TRBV11-3	NA	TRBJ2-7	CASSLDGTSNYEQYF	TGTGCCAGCAGCTTAGACGGGACTTCTAACTACGAGCAGTACTTC
NA	TRBV3-1/TRBV3-2	few	TRBJ2-6	CASSQDPGPGANVLTF	TGTGCCAGCAGCCAAGATCCAGGGCCTGGGGCCAACGTCCTGACTTTC
TRBD2	TRBV10-3	NA	TRBJ2-3	CAITGGRDGDTQYF	TGTGCCATCACGGGGGGGAGGGATGGAGATACGCAGTATTTT
TRBD1	TRBV6-5	once	TRBJ1-2	CASMGQGEYHGYTF	TGTGCCAGCATGGGACAGGGTGAATATCATGGCTACACCTTC
TRBD1	TRBV5-4	NA	TRBJ2-5	CASSWTGEETQYF	TGTGCCAGCAGTTGGACAGGGGAAGAGACCCAGTACTTC
NA	TRBV19	few	TRBJ1-1	CASNQGRLNTEAFF	TGTGCCAGTAATCAGGGGAGACTGAACACTGAAGCTTTCTTT
TRBD1	TRBV30	few	TRBJ2-1	CAWSTHPGGVQFF	TGTGCCTGGAGTACCCACCCAGGGGGCGTGCAGTTCTTC
NA	TRBV4-3	NA	TRBJ1-1	CASSLDRNTEAFF	TGCGCCAGCAGCCTCGACAGGAACACTGAAGCTTTCTTT
NA	TRBV27	NA	TRBJ1-2	CASSPSTGWHYGYTF	TGTGCCAGCAGTCCTTCTACAGGGTGGCACTATGGCTACACCTTC
NA	TRBV7-6	NA	TRBJ2-3	CASTQSGWRETDTQYF	TGTGCCAGCACCCAATCCGGGTGGAGGGAGACAGATACGCAGTATTTT
TRBD1	TRBV7-2	NA	TRBJ1-5	CASSFGDRGRYQPQHF	TGTGCCAGCAGCTTCGGGGACAGGGGGCGGTATCAGCCCCAGCATTTT
TRBD1	TRBV29-1	NA	TRBJ2-3	CSVDNGQASTDTQYF	TGCAGCGTAGATAACGGACAGGCGTCGACAGATACGCAGTATTTT
TRBD2	TRBV27	NA	TRBJ2-1	CASSFQVLAEEQFF	TGTGCCAGCAGTTTCCAGGTACTAGCGGAGGAGCAGTTCTTC
NA	TRBV2	NA	TRBJ2-7	CASSPQGRDYEQYF	TGTGCCAGCAGCCCACAAGGACGGGACTACGAGCAGTACTTC
NA	TRBV19	few	TRBJ1-2	CASSISGRVTYGYTF	TGTGCCAGTAGTATAAGTGGCAGGGTGACCTATGGCTACACCTTC
NA	TRBV24-1	NA	TRBJ2-3	CATSGSADTQYF	TGTGCCACCAGCGGGAGTGCCGATACGCAGTATTTT
TRBD2	TRBV6-5	NA	TRBJ2-1	CASSRASGYNEQFF	TGTGCCAGCAGTAGGGCTAGCGGTTACAATGAGCAGTTCTTC
TRBD1	TRBV6-5	NA	TRBJ2-7	CASRLRDRGLHEQYF	TGTGCCAGCAGGCTCCGGGACAGGGGGCTCCACGAGCAGTACTTC
TRBD1	TRBV30	NA	TRBJ1-6	CAWSPDRDSPLHF	TGTGCCTGGAGTCCAGACAGGGATTCACCCCTCCACTTT
TRBD1	TRBV27	few	TRBJ2-2	CASTRGQTGELFF	TGTGCCAGCACGAGGGGGCAAACCGGGGAGCTGTTTTTT
TRBD1	TRBV12-3/TRBV12-4	NA	TRBJ2-1	CASSLIRGNEQFF	TGTGCCAGCAGTTTGATCAGGGGGAATGAGCAGTTCTTC
NA	TRBV7-9	NA	TRBJ2-2	CASTGSLAGYTGELFF	TGTGCCAGCACCGGTAGCTTGGCCGGGTACACCGGGGAGCTGTTTTTT
TRBD2	TRBV29-1	NA	TRBJ2-1	CSADRGRRDNEQFF	TGCAGCGCCGACCGCGGGAGGCGGGACAATGAGCAGTTCTTC
TRBD1	TRBV27	NA	TRBJ1-6	CASSLGTGYSSPLHF	TGTGCCAGCAGTTTAGGGACAGGGTATAGCTCACCCCTCCACTTT
TRBD1	TRBV6-1	NA	TRBJ2-7	CASSEWDRGYEQYF	TGTGCCAGCAGTGAATGGGACAGGGGCTACGAGCAGTACTTC
TRBD1	TRBV30	NA	TRBJ1-1	CAWSSTGLNLF	TGTGCCTGGAGTTCGACAGGGTTGAACCTGTTT
TRBD1	TRBV12-5	few	TRBJ1-5	CATSRGSNQPQHF	TGTGCTACCTCCAGGGGGAGCAATCAGCCCCAGCATTTT
TRBD2	TRBV5-1	NA	TRBJ2-1	CASSKGTSGRSYNEQFF	TGCGCCAGCAGCAAAGGGACTAGCGGACGCTCCTACAATGAGCAGTTCTTC
TRBD2	TRBV30	once	TRBJ2-3	CAWQLAGGRSTDTQYF	TGTGCCTGGCAACTAGCGGGAGGAAGGAGCACAGATACGCAGTATTTT
NA	TRBV5-1	few	TRBJ1-4	CASSNQGLLDEKLFF	TGCGCCAGCAGCAACCAGGGGTTGCTGGATGAAAAACTGTTTTTT
TRBD2	TRBV10-3	few	TRBJ2-3	CAISGAAGGDTQYF	TGTGCCATCAGTGGGGCAGCGGGAGGAGATACGCAGTATTTT
TRBD2	TRBV7-8	NA	TRBJ2-7	CASSLLAGEIHEQYF	TGTGCCAGCAGCCTCCTAGCGGGAGAAATCCACGAGCAGTACTTC
TRBD1	TRBV7-8	NA	TRBJ1-2	CASSLFPGGAINGYTF	TGTGCCAGCAGCTTATTTCCAGGGGGCGCCATCAATGGCTACACCTTC
NA	TRBV15	once	TRBJ1-6	CATSRGLGGGDYSPLHF	TGTGCCACCAGCAGAGGCTTGGGGGGAGGGGATTATTCACCCCTCCACTTT
TRBD2	TRBV11-2	NA	TRBJ2-5	CASSQSFGTSGIDQETQYF	TGTGCCAGCAGTCAATCATTTGGGACTAGCGGAATAGACCAAGAGACCCAGTACTTC
NA	TRBV7-9	NA	TRBJ2-2	CASTFDSYTGELFF	TGTGCCAGCACCTTCGACAGTTACACCGGGGAGCTGTTTTTT
NA	TRBV18	NA	TRBJ1-5	CASSPGAQPQHF	TGTGCCAGCTCACCAGGGGCCCAGCCCCAGCATTTT
NA	TRBV6-5	NA	TRBJ1-1	CASSYSRGFTEAFF	TGTGCCAGCAGTTACTCGAGGGGGTTTACTGAAGCTTTCTTT
NA	TRBV5-6	NA	TRBJ1-2	CASSLGRNGYTF	TGTGCCAGCAGCTTGGGTAGAAATGGCTACACCTTC
TRBD1	TRBV2	NA	TRBJ1-5	CASTRDRDNQPQHF	TGTGCCAGCACCAGGGACAGGGACAATCAGCCCCAGCATTTT
TRBD1	TRBV24-1	few	TRBJ1-4	CATSDFTGAWEKLFF	TGTGCCACCAGTGATTTCACAGGGGCTTGGGAAAAACTGTTTTTT
TRBD1	TRBV18	NA	TRBJ2-1	CASSRFSGGQYNEQFF	TGTGCCAGCTCACGGTTTAGTGGGGGACAGTACAATGAGCAGTTCTTC
TRBD2	TRBV27	few	TRBJ2-2	CASSLSGLAGSRRTGELFF	TGTGCCAGCAGTTTATCCGGACTAGCGGGATCTCGTAGGACCGGGGAGCTGTTTTTT
NA	TRBV7-9	NA	TRBJ1-5	CASSLGASNQPQHF	TGTGCCAGCAGCTTGGGGGCTAGCAATCAGCCCCAGCATTTT
NA	TRBV18	NA	TRBJ2-7	CASSPGRGGDEQYF	TGTGCCAGCTCACCGGGCAGGGGTGGCGACGAGCAGTACTTC
TRBD1	TRBV5-4	NA	TRBJ2-5	CASSQNRGLETQYF	TGTGCCAGCAGCCAAAACAGGGGGCTGGAGACCCAGTACTTC
NA	TRBV7-2	once	TRBJ1-5	CASSLTAYSNQPQHF	TGTGCCAGCAGCTTAACAGCTTATAGCAATCAGCCCCAGCATTTT
NA	TRBV29-1	once	TRBJ1-1	CSVLGAGGAEF	TGCAGCGTTCTAGGGGCAGGTGGTGCAGAATTT
TRBD2	TRBV5-1	once	TRBJ2-1	CASSRRLAGGIVGNEQFF	TGCGCCAGCAGCCGGAGACTAGCGGGAGGGATCGTAGGCAATGAGCAGTTCTTC